The 14 T cell receptor beta chains below were found in one sample sequenced in a study of blood T cell repertoires in COVID-19. Assay: immunoSEQ multiplex PCR; the TCRdb copy retains only in-frame clones and omits some. Altogether around 100,000 clones are present, 80% being singletons, with the ten largest covering around a third. The sequencing input was peripheral blood. The receptors were gathered from a man between 65 and 85 years old with active or convalescent COVID-19.

The chain uses TRBV5-6 and TRBJ2-7; 9 bases agree with TRBD1. The CDR3 spans 14 residues. V shed 3 bases, J shed 2 bases, and the junction held 3 bases outside the gene matches. Germline assignment: CDR1 SGHDT and CDR2 YYEEEE. CDR3 loop: CASSSGQGAYEQYF. In nucleotides, the CDR3 is TGTGCCAGCAGCTCGGGACAGGGCGCCTACGAGCAGTACTTC.

The rearrangement uses TRBV6-4 and TRBJ2-3; 9 bases fit TRBD2. The length of the CDR3 is 14 residues. The V and J ends lost 5 bases and 4 bases, in that order; junction bases with no gene match: 4. CDR1 is MRHNA, CDR2 SNTAGT, per germline. As DNA, the CDR3 is TGTGCCAGCAGTAAAGCGGGAGGTGCAGATACGCAGTATTTT. This sequence encodes CASSKAGGADTQYF.

V usage is TRBV19 and J usage is TRBJ1-1; no definite D call. Per the germline V gene, CDR1 is LNHDA and CDR2 is SQIVND (reference sequence). V lost 9 bases, J lost 11 bases, and 19 bases lay in between. This CDR3 contains 12 residues. The CDR3 region has the DNA TGTGCCAGCCGCGGTGAGGGCCGGGTGGCTTTCTTT. It yields the protein CASRGEGRVAFF.

The gene calls are TRBV4-1 and TRBJ2-7; 7 bases are shared with TRBD1. The CDR3 covers 17 residues. Germline V CDR1 and CDR2: MGHRA, YSYEKL. The trim removed 4 bases at V and 3 bases at J, leaving 15 bases unmatched. Written as DNA, the CDR3 is TGCGCCAGCAGCCCAGATCACTACCGGGACAGCCTCTACGAGCAGTACTTC. This sequence encodes CASSPDHYRDSLYEQYF.

This clone was detected only once. V gene TRBV2 combines with J gene TRBJ2-1; 9 bases map to TRBD1. This CDR3 region has 14 residues. V lost 6 bases and J lost 6; bases outside the gene matches: 6. Germline lookup yields CDR1 SNHLY and CDR2 FYNNEI. The DNA for the CDR3 is TGTGCCAGCAGGCAGGACAGGGGAGGCAATGAGCAGTTCTTC. Translated: CASRQDRGGNEQFF.

The chain joins TRBV9 to TRBJ2-7; 11 bases fit TRBD1. Germline-derived CDR1 and CDR2 are SGDLS and YYNGEE. The CDR3 loop spans 15 amino acids. The trim removed 1 base at V and 6 bases at J, leaving 6 bases unmatched. The CDR3 DNA reads TGTGCCAGCAGCGTATTCCCGGGACAGGGGGGCGAGCAGTACTTC. It translates to CASSVFPGQGGEQYF.

The chain carries TRBV6-5 and TRBJ2-1; D perhaps matches TRBD1 (6 bases). Trimming stripped 8 bases from V and 4 bases from J, with 9 bases between. CDR1 is MNHEY, CDR2 SVGAGI, per germline. This CDR3 is 12 amino acids long. The CDR3 DNA follows: TGTGCCAGCGAGGGACATTACAATGAGCAGTTCTTC. This encodes CASEGHYNEQFF.

The sample holds a few counts of this clone. The rearrangement links TRBV6-4 to TRBJ2-2; unclear D gene. This CDR3 region has 14 residues. Germline assignment: CDR1 MRHNA and CDR2 SNTAGT. The V and J ends lost 4 bases and 5 bases respectively, with 11 bases between them. The CDR3 nucleotides read TGTGCCAGCAGTGCTGAGCCGGAGACCGGGGAGCTGTTTTTT. This sequence encodes CASSAEPETGELFF.

The V gene is TRBV5-4, the J gene TRBJ1-3, with D perhaps TRBD1 (5 bases). The CDR3 covers 14 residues. V was shortened by 2 bases and J by 4 bases, with 10 bases between the two germline ends. CDR1 is SGHNT and CDR2 is YYREEE in the germline V gene (reference sequence). The CDR3 DNA is TGTGCCAGCAGCTTCAAAGGGGTGGGAAACACCATATATTTT. Translated: CASSFKGVGNTIYF.

This clone was counted a few times. This CDR3 is CASSLLMGGLSNSPLHF. The DNA of the CDR3 is TGTGCCAGCAGTTTATTGATGGGGGGTCTTTCTAATTCACCCCTCCACTTT. The chain joins TRBV27 to TRBJ1-6; D possibly corresponds to TRBD1 (5 bases). The V gene lost 1 base and the J gene lost 6 bases, with 16 bases spanning the gap. This CDR3 is built from 17 residues. Germline loops: CDR1 MNHEY, CDR2 SMNVEV (reference sequence).

This clone appeared once. V is TRBV6-1 and J is TRBJ2-1, with D tentatively TRBD1 (5 bases). Trimming took off 2 bases at V and 9 bases at J, with 14 bases between the two ends. Germline V CDR1 and CDR2: MNHNS, SASEGT. The CDR3 consists of 14 residues. The CDR3 is CASSEYQGGSEQFF. The CDR3, as DNA: TGTGCCAGCAGTGAATACCAGGGTGGTAGTGAGCAGTTCTTC.

This clone has just a few counts. This chain's CDR3 is CASSRRTGGNTEAFF. The CDR3 nucleotides read TGTGCCAGTAGTCGCCGGACAGGCGGGAACACTGAAGCTTTCTTT. This chain connects TRBV19 to TRBJ1-1, with TRBD1 identical over 7 bases. The CDR3 is 15 residues long. In germline, CDR1 is LNHDA, CDR2 SQIVND (reference sequence). Germline trimming cut 5 bases from V and 1 base from J; bases unmatched to any gene: 7.

The rearrangement uses TRBV9 and TRBJ1-6; D remains unclear. Germline-derived CDR1 and CDR2 are SGDLS and YYNGEE. V was trimmed by 4 bases and J by 6 bases, leaving 8 bases between them. CDR3 size: 13 residues. In DNA form, the CDR3 reads TGTGCCAGCAGCCTATCGCTTAATTCACCCCTCCACTTT. Amino acids: CASSLSLNSPLHF. The variable domain in full, with the rest retrieved from reference TRBV9 and TRBJ1-6, is DSGVTQTPKHLITATGQRVTLRCSPRSGDLSVYWYQQSLDQGLQFLIQYYNGEERAKGNILERFSAQQFPDLHSELNLSSLELGDSALYFCASSLSLNSPLHFGNGTRLTVT.

The chain carries TRBV19 and TRBJ1-4; maybe TRBD1 (6 bases). V was cut by 7 bases and J by 4 bases, with 10 bases left in between. CDR3 length: 13 residues. CDR1 is LNHDA, CDR2 SQIVND, per germline (reference sequence). This CDR3 reads CASKSRGNEKLFF. CDR3 DNA: TGTGCCAGTAAATCCAGGGGTAATGAAAAACTGTTTTTT.